This entry lists 3 T cell receptor beta chains sequenced from one sample in a study of CD8+CD57+ T cells in acquired aplastic anemia. Genomic DNA templated the TCR beta VDJ and CDR3 profiling. Via MiXCR, TCRdb re-called the reads, giving one row per CDR3 protein. The sample lists 250,000 or so distinct CDR3 sequences, approximately 45% occurring once. Patients chosen for sequencing had CD8+CD57+ cells that had expanded, as shown by flow cytometry. Sequenced sample: sorted CD4+, CD8+, or CD8+CD57+ T cells (not recorded which) from PBMCs. The receptors shown here come from a human donor with aplastic anemia.

This clonotype was detected only once. The CDR3 bases are TGTGCCAGCAGCTTGGGGCCCGGACAGGGGACCTACGAGCAGTACTTC. Translated: CASSLGPGQGTYEQYF. The chain joins TRBV7-6 to TRBJ2-7, with 9 positions matching TRBD1. The J segment lost 2 bases and the V segment lost 3 bases, leaving 8 bases of the junction unmatched. The CDR3 sequence is 16 residues long. From germline, CDR1 is SGHVS and CDR2 FNYEAQ. Variable domain in full (rest from reference TRBV7-6 and TRBJ2-7): GAGVSQSPRYKVTKRGQDVALRCDPISGHVSLYWYRQALGQGPEFLTYFNYEAQQDKSGLPNDRFSAERPEGSISTLTIQRTEQRDSAMYRCASSLGPGQGTYEQYFGPGTRLTVT.

This clonotype was observed at least ten times. The J gene is TRBJ2-7, the V gene TRBV27; tentatively, D is TRBD2 (7 bases). The V gene's germline CDR1 is MNHEY and CDR2 SMNVEV (reference sequence). V dropped 1 base and J dropped 2 bases, with 12 bases sitting between them. The CDR3 has 15 amino acids. CDR3: CASSLFGGAAYEQYF. In DNA form, the CDR3 reads TGTGCCAGCAGTTTATTTGGGGGGGCGGCCTACGAGCAGTACTTC.

This clonotype has just a few counts. Just one base apart from a much larger clone, this may be a read error. This chain links TRBV29-1 with TRBJ2-1; no clear D. The V and J ends lost 3 bases and 2 bases respectively, with 11 bases between them. This CDR3 comprises 14 residues. Germline V CDR1 and CDR2: SQVTM, ANQGSEA. CDR3 sequence: CSVDGQDPYNEQFF. In DNA form, the CDR3 reads TGCAGCGTTGACGGTCAAGACCCCTACAATGAGCAGTTCTTC.